These T cell receptor beta chains were read from a single sample in a study of CD8 T cells in Susac syndrome. A single record per CDR3 protein comes from TCRdb applying MiXCR to the immunoSEQ multiplex PCR reads. The table includes roughly 110,000 distinct CDR3 sequences, around nine tenths detected once. The sample consisted of CD4+ T cells from PBMCs. These receptors all stem from a human donor in good health. CDR3s include the opening cysteine and the closing phenylalanine or tryptophan. A D gene is named only where the DNA matches it firmly. Part of the rows lack a size; the others show once, few, many or a class for expanded clones.

V	size	J	D	DNA	CDR3
TRBV6-2/TRBV6-3	NA	TRBJ1-1	TRBD1	TGTGCCAGCAGTCGGACAGGGACTGAAGCTTTCTTT	CASSRTGTEAFF
TRBV10-3	once	TRBJ2-2	NA	TGTGCCATCAGTGACGACCCGAACACCGGGGAGCTGTTTTTT	CAISDDPNTGELFF
TRBV3-1	NA	TRBJ1-2	NA	TGTGCCAGCAGCCAAGAAATTCGGGTAGGAGGGAACTATGGCTACACCTTC	CASSQEIRVGGNYGYTF
TRBV13	NA	TRBJ2-1	TRBD2	TGTGCCAGCAGCCCCCTAAAGGAGCGGGACTCCCCCGCAAATGAGCAGTTCTTC	CASSPLKERDSPANEQFF
TRBV4-3	NA	TRBJ2-3	NA	TGCGCCAGCAGCCAAGAAGCCAGGGGAGAGACAGATACGCAGTATTTT	CASSQEARGETDTQYF
TRBV24-1	NA	TRBJ2-1	TRBD2	TGTGCCACCAGACCCGGGACTAGCGGGGCAGGAGGTGAGCAGTTCTTC	CATRPGTSGAGGEQFF
TRBV7-7	NA	TRBJ2-3	NA	TGTGCCAGCAGCTTAGCGTATGGGGGCACAGATACGCAGTATTTT	CASSLAYGGTDTQYF
TRBV19	NA	TRBJ2-3	NA	TGTGCCAGTAGTATAGGTTCTCGGGGGATGCGCACAGATACGCAGTATTTT	CASSIGSRGMRTDTQYF
TRBV20-1	NA	TRBJ2-2	TRBD2	TGCAGTGCTAGAGATCGGAGGTGGGGGAGCGGGAGGAACACCGGGGAGCTGTTTTTT	CSARDRRWGSGRNTGELFF
TRBV7-9	NA	TRBJ1-3	TRBD1	TGTGCCAGCAGTTGGACAGGACCGACCTCTGGAAACACCATATATTTT	CASSWTGPTSGNTIYF
TRBV20-1	NA	TRBJ1-2	TRBD1	TGCAGTGCTGCTTGGGACAGGGGTTTAGAGGGCTACACCTTC	CSAAWDRGLEGYTF
TRBV2	NA	TRBJ2-7	NA	TGTGCCAGCAGGGCCGGGAGAGCGGTAAACTACGAGCAGTACTTC	CASRAGRAVNYEQYF
TRBV20-1	NA	TRBJ2-3	NA	TGCAGTGCTTCCCCTACAGATACGCAGTATTTT	CSASPTDTQYF
TRBV6-2/TRBV6-3	NA	TRBJ2-7	NA	TGTGCCAGCGGATCGCCGGGACTGAACTACGAGCAGTACTTC	CASGSPGLNYEQYF
TRBV7-2	NA	TRBJ2-2	NA	TGTGCCAGCAGCTCCGAGGCAACGAGATCGAACACCGGGGAGCTGTTTTTT	CASSSEATRSNTGELFF
TRBV29-1	NA	TRBJ2-5	NA	TGCAGCACCTCCGGGACATTGAAAGAGACCCAGTACTTC	CSTSGTLKETQYF
TRBV7-2	NA	TRBJ1-1	NA	TGTGCCAGCAGGCTCGCTCCAGAAGCTTTCTTT	CASRLAPEAFF
TRBV29-1	NA	TRBJ2-5	NA	TGCAGCGTTGGGGGGCGAGAGACCCAGTACTTC	CSVGGRETQYF
TRBV10-3	NA	TRBJ2-1	NA	TGTGCCATCAGTGACGCAAGAGGTAACAATGAGCAGTTCTTC	CAISDARGNNEQFF
TRBV19	NA	TRBJ2-1	NA	TGTGCCAGCCAACGGCAGGGATACTACAATGAGCAGTTCTTC	CASQRQGYYNEQFF
TRBV11-2	few	TRBJ1-1	NA	TGTGCCAGCAGCTTATGGGGCGCGGGCACTGAAGCTTTCTTT	CASSLWGAGTEAFF
TRBV7-2	once	TRBJ2-5	TRBD2	TGTGCCAGCAGCTTAGGCGGGGGGGCGGGGGAGACCCAGTACTTC	CASSLGGGAGETQYF
TRBV6-1	few	TRBJ2-5	TRBD1	TGTGCCAGCAGTGAGATTACAGGGGTGGCGGAGACCCAGTACTTC	CASSEITGVAETQYF
TRBV10-3	NA	TRBJ1-2	TRBD1	TGTGCCATCAGTGTCTCTACAGGGGTACATGGCTACACCTTC	CAISVSTGVHGYTF
TRBV5-1	NA	TRBJ2-2	NA	TGCGCCAGCGGACGAATGGGACCTGACACCGGGGAGCTGTTTTTT	CASGRMGPDTGELFF
TRBV20-1	once	TRBJ1-5	NA	TGCAGTGTGACAGAACCTAATAGCAATCAGCCCCAGCATTTT	CSVTEPNSNQPQHF
TRBV6-7	NA	TRBJ2-2	TRBD2	TGTGCCAGCAGTTTCGCTAATGGGCGACTAGCGGGAGCAGGCGGGGAGCTGTTTTTT	CASSFANGRLAGAGGELFF
TRBV3-1	NA	TRBJ2-3	NA	TGTGCCAGCAGCCTGGGGGGGCCCACAGATACGCAGTATTTT	CASSLGGPTDTQYF